These 21 T cell receptor beta chains were sequenced from one sample in a study of T and B cells in COVID-19 patients. Blood genomic DNA input for TRB amplification was about 240-550 ng. Multiplex PCR with BIOMED2 TRB-A/B primer pools amplified TRB rearrangements. MiXCR, applied by TCRdb to the multiplex PCR reads, yields one record per CDR3 protein. This sample yields 20,000 to 25,000 distinct CDR3 sequences, of which roughly 29% are seen a single time; about 2.2% belongs to the top ten. Sequenced: blood. The receptor set was obtained from a human donor who had recovered from COVID-19.

This clonotype was detected a few times. This chain links TRBV6-5 with TRBJ1-1; D is perhaps TRBD1 (6 bases). The germline V gene encodes CDR1 MNHEY and CDR2 SVGAGI. Trimming removed 6 bases at V and 5 bases at J, with 19 bases between. CDR3 length equals 15 residues. The CDR3 is CASSHNRAPTTEAFF. The CDR3 nucleotides read TGTGCCAGCAGCCATAACAGGGCCCCGACGACTGAAGCTTTCTTT.

The V call is TRBV5-1, the J call TRBJ2-2, with 9 bases identical to TRBD2. V was pared by 4 bases and J by 6 bases, with 10 bases of the junction left unmatched. Germline assignment: CDR1 SGHRS and CDR2 YFSETQ. The CDR3 loop spans 16 amino acids. The CDR3 DNA reads TGCGCCAGCAGCCCCCAGGTGGCGGGGGGGGCCGGGGAGCTGTTTTTT. This codes for CASSPQVAGGAGELFF. Filled out from reference TRBV5-1 and TRBJ2-2, the complete variable domain reads KAGVTQTPRYLIKTRGQQVTLSCSPISGHRSVSWYQQTPGQGLQFLFEYFSETQRNKGNFPGRFSGRQFSNSRSEMNVSTLELGDSALYLCASSPQVAGGAGELFFGEGSRLTVL.

The chain joins TRBV11-3 to TRBJ2-1; no clear D. Germline CDR1 reads SGHNT; CDR2 reads YENEEA. The CDR3 sequence is 15 residues long. Trimming left V 3 bases short and J 0 bases short, with 9 bases between. CDR3 sequence reads: CASSFWSSSYNEQFF. DNA of the CDR3: TGTGCCAGCAGCTTCTGGTCCAGCTCCTACAATGAGCAGTTCTTC.

This chain uses TRBV27 with TRBJ2-3, with 7 positions matching TRBD2. V gave up 8 bases and J gave up 0 bases; unmatched junction bases: 2. CDR1 and CDR2 (germline): MNHEY, SMNVEV (reference sequence). The CDR3 consists of 13 residues. CDR3 sequence reads: CASGGGSTDTQYF. The DNA for the CDR3 is TGTGCCAGCGGGGGGGGTAGCACAGATACGCAGTATTTT.

About this clonotype: It may be a read error: a sequence one base away is much more abundant. The gene calls are TRBV27 and TRBJ2-5; D remains unclear. V dropped 6 bases and J dropped 4 bases, with 9 bases sitting between them. The germline V gene has CDR1 MNHEY and CDR2 SMNVEV (reference sequence). This CDR3 comprises 12 residues. As DNA, the CDR3 is TGTGCCAGCAGGGGCATACGAGAGACCCAGTACTTC. Residues: CASRGIRETQYF.

By proportion, this clonotype is medium-sized. This chain joins TRBV30 and TRBJ2-6; a weak D match, TRBD2 (6 bases). Trimming shortened V by 4 bases and J by 2 bases, and 18 bases separated the two germline ends. Looked up from germline, CDR1 is GTSNPN and CDR2 is SVGIG (reference sequence). The CDR3 spans 17 residues. As DNA, the CDR3 is TGTGCCTGGACCCCGGGGGAGACGGAGACTGGGGCCAACGTCCTGACTTTC. Its translation is CAWTPGETETGANVLTF.

This clonotype is labeled medium-sized. This sequence joins TRBV18 and TRBJ2-5, with no clear D. CDR1 is KGHSH, CDR2 LQKENI, per germline. V was trimmed by 0 bases and J by 3 bases, leaving 8 bases between them. The CDR3 totals 14 residues. CDR3 nucleotides: TGTGCCAGCTCACCACCAGGACCCGAAGAGACCCAGTACTTC. Amino acids: CASSPPGPEETQYF.

This clonotype was found many times. V usage is TRBV5-4 and J usage is TRBJ2-5; D ambiguous. In germline, CDR1 is SGHNT, CDR2 YYREEE (reference sequence). The CDR3 has 14 residues. Trimming took 4 bases from V and 2 from J, leaving 12 bases between them. The CDR3 bases are TGTGCCAGCAGCGTGGTTGGCGCACAAGAGACCCAGTACTTC. It codes for CASSVVGAQETQYF.

V and J are TRBV5-8 and TRBJ1-5; no definite D call. CDR1 and CDR2 from the germline V gene are SGHTS and YDEGEE. V was pared by 6 bases and J by 3 bases, with 16 bases between. The CDR3 totals 15 residues. The DNA for the CDR3 is TGTGCCAGCATCCCCCTGGTGGGGTTCAATCAGCCCCAGCATTTT. It codes for CASIPLVGFNQPQHF.

This clonotype showed up many times. This chain uses TRBV19 with TRBJ2-5; 9 nucleotides align to TRBD2. CDR3 size: 15 residues. Germline V lookup: CDR1 LNHDA, CDR2 SQIVND (reference sequence). Losses at the gene ends were 1 base for V and 5 bases for J; bases not matched to a gene: 5. CDR3: CASSIGGGARETQYF. Written as DNA, the CDR3 is TGTGCCAGTAGTATAGGCGGGGGGGCCCGGGAGACCCAGTACTTC.

The genes are TRBV5-4 and TRBJ1-1; D is unclear. The length of the CDR3 is 13 residues. CDR1 and CDR2 from the germline V gene are SGHNT and YYREEE (reference sequence). Deletions cut 2 bases from V and 4 bases from J, with 9 bases between. In DNA, the CDR3 is TGTGCCAGCAGCTTTAGACACGCCACTGAAGCTTTCTTT. Its protein is CASSFRHATEAFF.

This clonotype is medium-sized by share. V is TRBV30 and J is TRBJ2-5, with D unresolved. Deletions cut 0 bases from V and 4 bases from J, with 3 bases between. The CDR3 length is 11 residues. CDR1 GTSNPN and CDR2 SVGIG come from the germline V gene (reference sequence). The CDR3 spells CAWSVGETQYF. Written as DNA, the CDR3 is TGTGCCTGGAGTGTCGGAGAGACCCAGTACTTC.

This chain links TRBV5-1 with TRBJ2-1; 16 bases are a match to TRBD2. Germline values: CDR1 SGHRS, CDR2 YFSETQ. The CDR3 consists of 18 residues. With V trimmed by 4 bases and J by 4 bases, 8 bases remained unmatched. The CDR3 spells CASSLGLAGGPGYNEQFF. CDR3 in DNA: TGCGCCAGCAGCCTGGGACTAGCGGGGGGGCCGGGTTACAATGAGCAGTTCTTC.

This chain connects TRBV4-2 to TRBJ1-3; possibly TRBD1 for D (5 bases). Looked up from germline, CDR1 is LGHNA and CDR2 is YNFKEQ. The CDR3 covers 15 residues. The V and J ends lost 0 bases and 2 bases respectively, with 8 bases between them. The CDR3 is CASSQDPGTGNTIYF. The CDR3 region has the DNA TGTGCCAGCAGCCAAGATCCAGGGACTGGAAACACCATATATTTT.

This clonotype appeared a few times. The gene calls are TRBV10-3 and TRBJ2-7, with TRBD1 as a possible D gene (6 bases). With 5 bases removed from V and 6 bases from J, the gap between germline ends came to 14 bases. Per germline, CDR1 ENHRY and CDR2 SYGVKD. The CDR3 runs 13 residues. The CDR3 spells CAISRAQDSEQYF. The CDR3 DNA sequence: TGTGCCATCAGTCGAGCCCAGGACAGCGAGCAGTACTTC.

This chain connects TRBV28 to TRBJ1-6; D not certain. CDR3 size: 15 residues. V was clipped by 5 bases and J by 4 bases, with 12 bases between them. Per the germline V gene, CDR1 is MDHEN and CDR2 is SYDVKM. DNA of the CDR3: TGTGCCAGCAGTCTTCCACAGACTTATAATTCACCCCTCCACTTT. This sequence encodes CASSLPQTYNSPLHF.

The chain employs TRBV6-1 and TRBJ1-1; D gene unclear. Trimming removed 8 bases at V and 0 bases at J, with 10 bases between. This CDR3 is built from 13 residues. Germline V gives CDR1 MNHNS, CDR2 SASEGT. The CDR3: CASLAMMNTEAFF. DNA for the CDR3: TGTGCCAGCCTCGCGATGATGAACACTGAAGCTTTCTTT.

At least ten counts were recorded for this clonotype. The V and J genes are TRBV5-6 and TRBJ2-5, with 8 bases identical to TRBD2. The CDR3 runs 13 residues. CDR1 and CDR2 (germline): SGHDT, YYEEEE. V lost 6 bases to trimming and J lost 4 bases; unmatched junction nucleotides: 5. CDR3 DNA sequence: TGTGCCAGCAAATGGACTAGCCGAGAGACCCAGTACTTC. Encoded protein: CASKWTSRETQYF.

This sequence joins TRBV11-3 and TRBJ2-1; TRBD1 matches at 9 bases. The V gene end was trimmed by 3 bases and the J gene end by 1 base; junction bases not matched to a gene: 13. Germline V lookup: CDR1 SGHNT, CDR2 YENEEA. This CDR3 region has 19 residues. CDR3 loop: CASSLGGQGGFVSYNEQFF. The CDR3 DNA follows: TGTGCCAGCAGCTTGGGGGGACAGGGTGGTTTTGTGTCCTACAATGAGCAGTTCTTC.

Concerning this clonotype: Germline is not matched at one junction end, which may reflect a read error. This chain connects TRBV11-3 to TRBJ1-5; 9 nucleotides agree with TRBD1. The CDR3 runs to 14 residues. From germline, CDR1 is SGHNT and CDR2 YENEEA. CDR3 DNA: TGCGCCAGCAGCAGGGGGACAGGGCGGGAGCCCCAGCATTTT. This encodes CASSRGTGREPQHF.

A word on this clonotype: At one end, the junction sequence differs from germline, possibly due to a read error. V and J are TRBV6-5 and TRBJ1-2; D unresolved. The CDR3 sequence is 14 residues long. CDR1 MNHEY and CDR2 SVGAGI come from the germline V gene. The CDR3 nucleotides read TGTGCCATCAGTGACTTCCGGGCGGCCTATGGTTACACCTTC. Its protein is CAISDFRAAYGYTF.